This is a list of T cell receptor beta chains from one sample in a study. Repertoires were generated with immunoSEQ multiplex PCR, while TCRdb's copy carries only in-frame clones and drops some. The sample carries around 50,000 clones, approximately 93% recorded once. Sequenced input: PBMCs. The source of these receptors is a man aged 35-49 years with rheumatoid arthritis. Both conserved end residues are trimmed from each CDR3. Size values are once, few and many counts, or a class for expanded clones, and some rows have none.

NA,TRBV7-3,TRBJ1-3,ASSLNVGGTGNTIY
NA,TRBV12-3/TRBV12-4,TRBJ1-1,ASREQNTEAF
NA,TRBV28,TRBJ2-7,ASSTGTGEQY
once,TRBV28,TRBJ2-1,ASTPTPRVHEQF
NA,TRBV4-3,TRBJ2-1,ASSQDLAGEGNEQF
NA,TRBV24-1,TRBJ2-5,ATSDSATSGGQETQY
NA,TRBV30,TRBJ1-2,AWSPGPGYT
NA,TRBV7-9,TRBJ1-3,ASSFSGSGNTIY
NA,TRBV5-4,TRBJ2-2,ASSSLDAGTGELF
few,TRBV5-4,TRBJ1-6,ASSLEVGLGSPLH
NA,TRBV5-6,TRBJ2-5,ASSLALDSKETQY
NA,TRBV7-9,TRBJ1-6,ASSSLGRSNSPLH
NA,TRBV18,TRBJ2-2,ASSLGQGKPQTGELF
NA,TRBV5-1,TRBJ2-3,ASSVTGTDTQY
NA,TRBV19,TRBJ2-1,ASSVTSGSSYNEQF
NA,TRBV6-5,TRBJ1-1,ASRLGITEAF
NA,TRBV5-1,TRBJ2-7,ASSLGAGQRREFYEQY
once,TRBV6-5,TRBJ2-7,ASSQSTGMEY
NA,TRBV6-5,TRBJ2-1,ASSSGTAAYNEQF
NA,TRBV7-2,TRBJ1-1,ASSLTPNTEAF
NA,TRBV6-2/TRBV6-3,TRBJ2-4,ASSYSRGSRAKNIQY
NA,TRBV11-3,TRBJ2-7,ASSLEGSSYEQY
NA,TRBV7-3,TRBJ2-2,ASSPLTSGGAGTGELF
once,TRBV27,TRBJ2-7,ASNTGLGEQY
NA,TRBV29-1,TRBJ2-3,STGGRVSTDTQY
NA,TRBV28,TRBJ1-3,ASSPGGHSGNTIY
NA,TRBV7-4,TRBJ2-3,ASSTRRRESTDTQY
NA,TRBV10-3,TRBJ2-1,ATLQGVSYNEQF
NA,TRBV4-3,TRBJ2-5,ASSQEEGWREETQY
NA,TRBV5-4,TRBJ2-5,ASSLAGEGETQY
NA,TRBV12-3/TRBV12-4,TRBJ1-1,ASSLGLPGAF
NA,TRBV15,TRBJ1-1,ATSRTKAVNTEAF
once,TRBV5-4,TRBJ2-3,ASRRSASLGDTDTQY
NA,TRBV9,TRBJ2-7,ASSPRTGGREQY
NA,TRBV9,TRBJ2-1,ASSVGGRDVHEQF
NA,TRBV7-8,TRBJ1-6,ASSLFPRNSPLH
NA,TRBV3-1/TRBV3-2,TRBJ1-1,ASSLRATNTEAF
NA,TRBV6-5,TRBJ2-7,ASRPLRLSYEQY
NA,TRBV5-5,TRBJ2-1,ASSTSLAGGRNNEQF
NA,TRBV4-1,TRBJ1-5,ASSQDPDGGQPQH
NA,TRBV30,TRBJ2-3,AWSAGQAGSTDTQY
NA,TRBV9,TRBJ2-3,ASSVEGLGADTQY
NA,TRBV4-3,TRBJ1-1,ASSQSDRGNTEAF
NA,TRBV5-1,TRBJ2-1,ASSLEGQGNEQF
NA,TRBV6-2/TRBV6-3,TRBJ1-6,ASSYGSSPLH
NA,TRBV27,TRBJ2-3,ASLSTDTQY
NA,TRBV7-8,TRBJ1-6,ASSLASGTGNSPLH